This record covers a single T cell receptor (beta chain). Antigen unknown. The authors extracted RNA and reverse transcribed it into cDNA as the sequencing template. Repertoires were generated with immunoSEQ multiplex PCR, while TCRdb's copy carries only in-frame clones and drops some. The table includes 200,000 to 250,000 clones, around three fifths detected once. V was clipped by 6 bases and J by 3 bases; unmatched bases: 4. Germline-derived CDR1 and CDR2 are MNHEY and SVGAGI. CDR3 length: 14 amino acids. This sample is drawn from a study of CD8+ T cells in alopecia areata. On the study more broadly: The drug, oral tofacitinib, was given to treated patients at 5 to 10 mg twice daily. Tofacitinib lasted 6 to 18 months, then 6 months off drug. Severity was scored as percentage of affected scalp area in treated patients.

Broader study findings: Many expanded lesional clones persisted in scalp and blood during tofacitinib.

Treatment in this sample: oral pan-JAK inhibitor, 5-10 mg twice daily. V and J are TRBV6-5 and TRBJ2-2; 7 positions match TRBD1. The sample in question was CD4+ T cells sorted from blood, obtained at week 4, from a patient treated with tofacitinib. The receptor comes from a human donor with alopecia areata. CDR3 in DNA: TGTGCCAGCAGCGGGACAGCCTACACCGGGGAGCTGTTTTTT. Protein product: CASSGTAYTGELFF.